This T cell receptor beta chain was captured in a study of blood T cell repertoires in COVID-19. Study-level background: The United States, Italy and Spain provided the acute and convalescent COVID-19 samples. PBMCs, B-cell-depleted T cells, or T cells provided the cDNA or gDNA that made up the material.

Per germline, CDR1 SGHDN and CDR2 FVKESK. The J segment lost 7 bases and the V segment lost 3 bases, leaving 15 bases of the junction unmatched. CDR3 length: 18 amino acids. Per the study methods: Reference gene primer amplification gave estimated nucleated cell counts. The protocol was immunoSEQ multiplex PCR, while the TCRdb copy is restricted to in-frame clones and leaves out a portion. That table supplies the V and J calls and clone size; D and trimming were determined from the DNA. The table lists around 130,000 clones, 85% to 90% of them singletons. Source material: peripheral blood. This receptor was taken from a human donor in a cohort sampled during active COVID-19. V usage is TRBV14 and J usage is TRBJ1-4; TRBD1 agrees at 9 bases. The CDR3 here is CASSQRWTGAPGGEKLFF. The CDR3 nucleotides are TGTGCCAGCAGCCAGCGCTGGACAGGGGCTCCAGGGGGTGAAAAACTGTTTTTT. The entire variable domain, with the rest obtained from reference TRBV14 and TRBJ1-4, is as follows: EAGVTQFPSHSVIEKGQTVTLRCDPISGHDNLYWYRRVMGKEIKFLLHFVKESKQDESGMPNNRFLAERTGGTYSTLKVQPAELEDSGVYFCASSQRWTGAPGGEKLFFGSGTQLSVL.